One and the same sample provided the 5 T cell receptor beta chains below, sequenced in a study of cytomegalovirus exposure and HLA in healthy donors. The PCR used 60 Vbeta and 13 Jbeta primers. Produced via immunoSEQ multiplex PCR; TCRdb's table is partial and in-frame only. The sample includes 75,000 to 95,000 clones. The specimen was PBMCs. The receptors originated from a woman aged 60-70 years in good health and CMV-seronegative.

The V call is TRBV6-6, the J call TRBJ2-7; D is unresolved. V was cut by 8 bases and J by 6 bases, with 14 bases left in between. Looked up from germline, CDR1 is MNHNY and CDR2 is SVGAGI (reference sequence). This CDR3 has 12 residues. CDR3 residues: CASSQLSGEQYF. As DNA, the CDR3 is TGTGCCAGCTCTCAGTTATCGGGCGAGCAGTACTTC.

The chain employs TRBV27 and TRBJ1-3, with D possibly matching TRBD1 (6 bases). CDR1 MNHEY and CDR2 SMNVEV come from the germline V gene (reference sequence). The CDR3 runs 15 residues. Between the trimmed V and J ends, which lost 4 bases and 4 bases, there was a span of 14 bases. CDR3 protein: CASSSIQGLGNTIYF. The CDR3 nucleotides read TGTGCCAGCAGTTCGATACAGGGTCTCGGAAACACCATATATTTT.

The chain employs TRBV7-6 and TRBJ1-1; D gene ambiguous. Between the trimmed V and J ends, which lost 1 base and 5 bases, there was a span of 5 bases. CDR1 is SGHVS and CDR2 is FNYEAQ in the germline V gene. The CDR3 is 12 amino acids. The CDR3 DNA sequence: TGTGCCAGCAGCTTAGACAGAACTGAAGCTTTCTTT. As protein: CASSLDRTEAFF.

The chain has TRBV7-9 and TRBJ1-4, with TRBD1 identical over 7 bases. Trimming at V came to 4 bases and at J to 6 bases, leaving 8 bases not matched to a gene. Germline CDR1 reads SEHNR; CDR2 reads FQNEAQ (reference sequence). The CDR3 sequence is 15 residues long. In DNA, the CDR3 is TGTGCCAGCAGCTCGGGGGACAGATTCTATGAAAAACTGTTTTTT. Its protein product is CASSSGDRFYEKLFF. Together with reference TRBV7-9 and TRBJ1-4, the CDR3 gives the full variable domain: DTGVSQNPRHKITKRGQNVTFRCDPISEHNRLYWYRQTLGQGPEFLTYFQNEAQLEKSRLLSDRFSAERPKGSFSTLEIQRTEQGDSAMYLCASSSGDRFYEKLFFGSGTQLSVL.

V gene TRBV4-1 combines with J gene TRBJ2-1; D is undetermined. Trimming removed 0 bases from V and 9 bases from J, with 9 bases in between. The CDR3 is made up of 13 amino acids. Per germline, CDR1 MGHRA and CDR2 YSYEKL. CDR3 sequence: CASSQDSFGEQFF. CDR3 coding DNA: TGCGCCAGCAGCCAAGACAGTTTTGGTGAGCAGTTCTTC.